This T cell receptor (beta chain) was observed in a study of metastatic and nonmetastatic thyroid tumors. Thyroid surgery had not been preceded by any treatment in any patient. General observations from the study: Significantly greater TCR beta diversity was reportedly found in malignant thyroid tumors than in benign nodules (in blood and tumor).

TCRdb reassembled clones from the PCR reads with MiXCR. The profile shows some 37,000 clones, around 47% of them singletons. As regards this clone: Its target is unknown.

The ends were cut back, 5 bases at V and 5 bases at J, with 18 bases in the middle. Germline CDR1 DFQATT, CDR2 SNEGSKA (reference sequence). This CDR3 contains 15 residues. Specimen: tumor tissue. The chain couples TRBV20-1 to TRBJ2-2; maybe TRBD2 (5 bases). The TCR originated in a male donor with papillary thyroid cancer or a benign thyroid nodule (not recorded which). Some clones in this sample may be carry-over from other donors' samples. The CDR3 loop is CSALGPRVQTGELFF. The CDR3 region has the DNA TGCAGTGCTCTTGGACCGAGGGTCCAAACCGGGGAGCTGTTTTTT.